Below are 27 T cell receptor beta chains sequenced from a single sample in a study of T cell responses to AZD1222 COVID-19 vaccine (TCRdb year 2021). Library preparation used the immunoSEQ multiplex PCR assay. Not all clones reach the TCRdb copy of this immuneACCESS table, which keeps in-frame sequences only. Checked studies attribute under half of the gap to unresolved V genes and leave the rest unexplained. Here the sample has some 110,000 clones; approximately 89% occur a single time. Around 8.7% of the sample goes to the ten largest clones. The time point label for this specimen denotes: baseline before first vaccination. Material: peripheral blood, obtained on day 0 of AZD1222 vaccination. Receptor source: an adult in good health.

This clone was detected only once. The chain has TRBV29-1 and TRBJ1-1; no definite D call. Per the germline V gene, CDR1 is SQVTM and CDR2 is ANQGSEA. CDR3 length equals 10 residues. Trimming removed 4 bases at V and 5 bases at J, with 5 bases between. This CDR3 reads CSVGGTEAFF. The CDR3 DNA is TGCAGCGTTGGAGGGACTGAAGCTTTCTTT. The complete variable domain, with remaining parts taken from reference TRBV29-1 and TRBJ1-1, reads SAVISQKPSRDICQRGTSLTIQCQVDSQVTMMFWYRQQPGQSLTLIATANQGSEATYESGFVIDKFPISRPNLTFSTLTVSNMSPEDSSIYLCSVGGTEAFFGQGTRLTVV.

V is TRBV27 and J is TRBJ1-4; 7 bases are shared with TRBD1. This CDR3 has 15 amino acids. CDR1 MNHEY and CDR2 SMNVEV come from the germline V gene (reference sequence). With 7 bases clipped from V and 4 bases from J, the junction kept 9 bases outside the gene matches. CDR3 in amino acids: CASTRRTGLNEKLFF. The CDR3 nucleotides are TGTGCCAGCACAAGAAGGACAGGCCTTAATGAAAAACTGTTTTTT.

The V call is TRBV28, the J call TRBJ2-5; 13 bases match TRBD2. The trim removed 5 bases at V and 3 bases at J, leaving 6 bases unmatched. The CDR3 runs to 16 residues. CDR1 MDHEN and CDR2 SYDVKM come from the germline V gene. Written as DNA, the CDR3 is TGTGCCAGCAGTAACGCCGGGACTAGCGGGGAAGAGACCCAGTACTTC. As protein: CASSNAGTSGEETQYF.

The chain links TRBV10-3 to TRBJ1-6, with a weak D call TRBD1 (6 bases). This CDR3 is built from 17 residues. V was clipped by 2 bases and J by 0 bases, with 11 bases between them. The germline V gene has CDR1 ENHRY and CDR2 SYGVKD. The CDR3 nucleotides read TGTGCCATCAGTGAGACCAGGACAGCCTCCTATAATTCACCCCTCCACTTT. It specifies CAISETRTASYNSPLHF.

The rearrangement uses TRBV5-1 and TRBJ2-5; D is ambiguous. There are 12 residues in the CDR3. Per germline, CDR1 SGHRS and CDR2 YFSETQ. V was clipped by 0 bases and J by 5 bases, with 5 bases between them. CDR3 DNA: TGCGCCAGCAGCTTGGCCGGGGAGACCCAGTACTTC. Residues: CASSLAGETQYF. Full variable domain (remainder filled in from reference TRBV5-1 and TRBJ2-5): KAGVTQTPRYLIKTRGQQVTLSCSPISGHRSVSWYQQTPGQGLQFLFEYFSETQRNKGNFPGRFSGRQFSNSRSEMNVSTLELGDSALYLCASSLAGETQYFGPGTRLLVL.

This sequence joins TRBV11-3 and TRBJ1-5, with 12 bases that match TRBD1. Germline trimming cut 5 bases from V and 0 bases from J; bases unmatched to any gene: 8. This CDR3 contains 18 residues. Per germline, CDR1 SGHNT and CDR2 YENEEA. CDR3 in amino acids: CASSPGTGGPYSNQPQHF. CDR3 sequence (DNA): TGTGCCAGCAGCCCAGGGACAGGGGGCCCGTATAGCAATCAGCCCCAGCATTTT.

This rearrangement joins TRBV6-5 to TRBJ2-7; D not resolved. The CDR3 covers 14 residues. V was clipped by 8 bases and J by 1 base, with 15 bases between them. Per the germline V gene, CDR1 is MNHEY and CDR2 is SVGAGI. DNA of the CDR3: TGTGCCAGCGCACCCTACGGACCGTCCTACGAGCAGTACTTC. Translating gives CASAPYGPSYEQYF.

The V gene is TRBV28, the J gene TRBJ2-7, with 12 bases fitting TRBD2. The CDR3 runs to 18 residues. With 3 bases clipped from V and 6 bases from J, the junction kept 15 bases outside the gene matches. Germline-derived CDR1 and CDR2 are MDHEN and SYDVKM. CDR3: CASSFQLGRLAGVLEQYF. The DNA for the CDR3 is TGTGCCAGCAGTTTTCAGCTCGGACGACTAGCGGGAGTTCTCGAGCAGTACTTC.

V is TRBV5-6 and J is TRBJ1-6; D gene uncertain. Per germline, CDR1 SGHDT and CDR2 YYEEEE. CDR3 length: 15 amino acids. Trimming shortened V by 2 bases and J by 7 bases, and 13 bases separated the two germline ends. In DNA form, the CDR3 reads TGTGCCAGCAGCTTCGGGAGAAGGTACAATTCACCCCTCCACTTT. This encodes CASSFGRRYNSPLHF.

The chain couples TRBV7-6 to TRBJ1-5, with TRBD1 identical over 7 bases. The CDR3 is 17 amino acids. Trimming removed 0 bases from V and 4 bases from J; junction bases left unmatched: 9. Germline V gene sequence: CDR1 SGHVS, CDR2 FNYEAQ. Here the CDR3 DNA reads TGTGCCAGCAGCTTAGCGCAGGAGGGCAGGGGGAATCAGCCCCAGCATTTT. As protein: CASSLAQEGRGNQPQHF.

V and J are TRBV5-6 and TRBJ2-1; 8 nucleotides match TRBD2. CDR3 length: 15 amino acids. Germline V lookup: CDR1 SGHDT, CDR2 YYEEEE. Trimming cost V 7 bases and J 5 bases; bases outside gene matches: 11. For the CDR3, the DNA is TGTGCCAGCTCCTCCGGGACTAGTCCAGACAATGAGCAGTTCTTC. As protein: CASSSGTSPDNEQFF.

The gene calls are TRBV5-1 and TRBJ2-5, with 10 bases identical to TRBD1. The length of the CDR3 is 13 residues. Germline values: CDR1 SGHRS, CDR2 YFSETQ. V shed 4 bases, J shed 7 bases, and the junction held 4 bases outside the gene matches. The CDR3 loop is CASSAGQGGTQYF. CDR3 DNA: TGCGCCAGCAGCGCCGGACAGGGGGGGACCCAGTACTTC.

J is TRBJ2-2 and V is TRBV19; D uncertain. Germline V gene sequence: CDR1 LNHDA, CDR2 SQIVND (reference sequence). V was cut by 3 bases and J by 1 base, with 6 bases left in between. This CDR3 contains 14 residues. The CDR3 is CASSIKRNTGELFF. CDR3 bases: TGTGCCAGTAGTATTAAGCGGAACACCGGGGAGCTGTTTTTT.

This clone was counted only a few times. The rearrangement joins TRBV7-2 to TRBJ1-2; 8 bases are a match to TRBD1. Germline lookup yields CDR1 SGHTA and CDR2 FQGNSA. The V segment lost 5 bases and the J segment 0 bases; nucleotides outside the gene matches: 5. The CDR3 has 15 amino acids. In nucleotides, the CDR3 is TGTGCCAGCAGCCCGAGACAGGGGACTAACTATGGCTACACCTTC. Translated: CASSPRQGTNYGYTF.

This clone was detected only a few times. This chain connects TRBV18 to TRBJ2-7; no definite D call. The germline V gene encodes CDR1 KGHSH and CDR2 LQKENI. This CDR3 spans 15 amino acids. V was cut by 3 bases and J by 5 bases, with 17 bases left in between. The CDR3 region is CASSPLPKAEDEQYF. As DNA, the CDR3 is TGTGCCAGCTCACCCCTCCCCAAGGCCGAGGACGAGCAGTACTTC. Looking up the rest from reference TRBV18 and TRBJ2-7 gives the full variable domain: NAGVMQNPRHLVRRRGQEARLRCSPMKGHSHVYWYRQLPEEGLKFMVYLQKENIIDESGMPKERFSAEFPKEGPSILRIQQVVRGDSAAYFCASSPLPKAEDEQYFGPGTRLTVT.

The gene calls are TRBV28 and TRBJ2-3; D tentatively fits TRBD1 or TRBD2 (6 bases each). Trimming left V 7 bases short and J 0 bases short, with 11 bases between. Germline CDR1 reads MDHEN; CDR2 reads SYDVKM. CDR3 size: 14 residues. The CDR3 is CASIGGTSTDTQYF. The CDR3 DNA reads TGTGCCAGCATAGGGGGGACTAGCACAGATACGCAGTATTTT.

This rearrangement joins TRBV5-1 to TRBJ1-2; 7 nucleotides match TRBD1. Germline V gene data show CDR1 as SGHRS and CDR2 as YFSETQ. The trim removed 5 bases at V and 4 bases at J, leaving 8 bases unmatched. The CDR3 extends over 14 amino acids. In nucleotides, the CDR3 is TGCGCCAGCAGACAGTCCGGGACAGCCTATGGCTACACCTTC. As protein: CASRQSGTAYGYTF.

The CDR3 bases are TGTGCCAGCACACGCGACAGGCTTGCAACTAATGAAAAACTGTTTTTT. It is translated as CASTRDRLATNEKLFF. This chain uses TRBV2 with TRBJ1-4, with D perhaps TRBD1 (6 bases). The CDR3 sequence is 16 residues long. V lost 7 bases and J lost 0, with 15 bases in between. CDR1 is SNHLY, CDR2 FYNNEI, per germline. The full variable domain, rest sourced from reference TRBV2 and TRBJ1-4, is EPEVTQTPSHQVTQMGQEVILRCVPISNHLYFYWYRQILGQKVEFLVSFYNNEISEKSEIFDDQFSVERPDGSNFTLKIRSTKLEDSAMYFCASTRDRLATNEKLFFGSGTQLSVL.

This chain links TRBV11-1 with TRBJ2-7, with D unclear. Germline V gene sequence: CDR1 SGHAT, CDR2 FQDESV (reference sequence). V was pared by 1 base and J by 3 bases, with 1 base between. CDR3 size: 11 residues. The CDR3 protein is CASSLDYEQYF. In nucleotides, the CDR3 is TGTGCCAGCAGCTTAGACTACGAGCAGTACTTC.

The V call is TRBV4-3, the J call TRBJ2-7; TRBD1 matches 7 bases. J gave up 3 bases and V 1 base, and 6 bases lay outside the gene matches. This CDR3 is 15 amino acids long. Per germline, CDR1 LGHNA and CDR2 YSLEER. The DNA for the CDR3 is TGCGCCAGCAGCCAAGGATTAGGGGGCGGCTACGAGCAGTACTTC. Amino acids: CASSQGLGGGYEQYF.

J is TRBJ1-4 and V is TRBV2; D is unclear. CDR1 SNHLY and CDR2 FYNNEI come from the germline V gene. V lost 7 bases to trimming and J lost 5 bases, with 11 bases between them. This CDR3 comprises 13 residues. CDR3 loop: CASMRTENEKLFF. The CDR3 bases are TGTGCCAGCATGCGAACAGAGAATGAAAAACTGTTTTTT.

The chain is built from TRBV6-6 and TRBJ1-1; 9 bases are a match to TRBD1. The germline V gene encodes CDR1 MNHNY and CDR2 SVGAGI (reference sequence). The J segment lost 3 bases and the V segment lost 3 bases, leaving 8 bases of the junction unmatched. The CDR3 is 16 residues long. DNA of the CDR3: TGTGCCAGCAGTTATCTGGGGACAGGGATGGACACTGAAGCTTTCTTT. Translated, it gives CASSYLGTGMDTEAFF.

This clone was found once. This chain connects TRBV5-1 to TRBJ2-3, with TRBD1 identical over 9 bases. Germline-derived CDR1 and CDR2 are SGHRS and YFSETQ. The CDR3 is made up of 16 amino acids. With 4 bases clipped from V and 7 bases from J, the junction kept 13 bases outside the gene matches. CDR3 sequence: CASSLGTGSMGNTQYF. DNA of the CDR3: TGCGCCAGCAGCCTGGGGACAGGGAGCATGGGAAATACGCAGTATTTT.

This chain links TRBV6-5 with TRBJ1-6; 10 positions match TRBD1. The junction had 5 bases not matched to a gene; V was cut back by 2 bases and J by 10 bases. This CDR3 comprises 15 residues. Germline V gene sequence: CDR1 MNHEY, CDR2 SVGAGI. The CDR3 loop is CASSYGDRGPSPLHF. DNA of the CDR3: TGTGCCAGCAGTTACGGCGACAGGGGGCCCTCACCCCTCCACTTT.

In its sample, this clone was seen once. The chain couples TRBV28 to TRBJ2-7, with 9 nucleotides matching TRBD2. Germline V gene sequence: CDR1 MDHEN, CDR2 SYDVKM. V was pared by 4 bases and J by 0 bases, with 13 bases of the junction left unmatched. CDR3 length equals 18 residues. The CDR3 loop reads CASSSIQPTSGSSYEQYF. The CDR3 region has the DNA TGTGCCAGCAGTTCGATTCAACCGACTAGCGGATCCTCCTACGAGCAGTACTTC.

This chain uses TRBV29-1 with TRBJ2-7; TRBD2 matches at 9 bases. V was pared by 7 bases and J by 4 bases, with 14 bases of the junction left unmatched. Germline CDR1 reads SQVTM; CDR2 reads ANQGSEA. This CDR3 has 15 residues. CDR3 sequence reads: CSGSGRRGGRYEQYF. The CDR3, as DNA: TGCAGCGGGAGCGGGAGGAGGGGGGGTAGGTACGAGCAGTACTTC.

The chain combines TRBV18 with TRBJ1-1; weak D call: TRBD1 (5 bases). Trimming stripped 2 bases from V and 3 bases from J, with 13 bases between. Germline loops: CDR1 KGHSH, CDR2 LQKENI. This CDR3 has 15 amino acids. The CDR3 DNA is TGTGCCAGCTCACCAGGGGGGTATCGGTACACTGAAGCTTTCTTT. Translation gives CASSPGGYRYTEAFF. Full variable domain (rest looked up from reference TRBV18 and TRBJ1-1): NAGVMQNPRHLVRRRGQEARLRCSPMKGHSHVYWYRQLPEEGLKFMVYLQKENIIDESGMPKERFSAEFPKEGPSILRIQQVVRGDSAAYFCASSPGGYRYTEAFFGQGTRLTVV.